This is a list of T cell receptor beta chains from one sample in a study of T cell responses to AZD1222 COVID-19 vaccine. This table comes from immunoSEQ multiplex PCR, and its TCRdb copy is limited to in-frame clones, with some not included. This repertoire shows over 85,000 clones, about 85% found once; its top ten account for about 1.6%. This material consisted of peripheral blood, taken on day 0 of AZD1222 vaccination. The origin of the receptors is an adult in good health. Both conserved end residues are part of each CDR3. The D gene is left open where the match is weak. Clone sizes are given selectively: once, few, many, or a class where the clone is expanded.

clone_size	v_call	j_call	d_call	cdr3_nt	cdr3_aa
few	TRBV19	TRBJ1-2	-	TGTGCCAGTAGATTTGACTATGGCTACACCTTC	CASRFDYGYTF
-	TRBV2	TRBJ2-5	TRBD2	TGTGCCAGCAGTGATACCCCTAGCGGGAGTAGGGTGACCCAGTACTTC	CASSDTPSGSRVTQYF
-	TRBV29-1	TRBJ1-2	-	TGCAGCGTTGCACCCTGGGACAACTATGGCTACACCTTC	CSVAPWDNYGYTF
-	TRBV5-1	TRBJ2-7	-	TGCGCCAGCAGCTTGTCCGCGAATTATTACGAGCAGTACTTC	CASSLSANYYEQYF
-	TRBV3-1/TRBV3-2	TRBJ1-2	-	TGTGCCAGCAGCCCCATGGCCGGCTATGGCTACACCTTC	CASSPMAGYGYTF
-	TRBV29-1	TRBJ1-5	-	TGCAGCGTTGAAGGGGATAGCAATCAGCCCCAGCATTTT	CSVEGDSNQPQHF
-	TRBV30	TRBJ1-2	-	TGTGCCTGGGGGCCCCGGCAGGGGATGAACTATGGCTACACCTTC	CAWGPRQGMNYGYTF
-	TRBV5-1	TRBJ2-1	-	TGCGCCAGCAGCTTGGACTCGCGGGGCACTGAGCAGTTCTTC	CASSLDSRGTEQFF
-	TRBV6-5	TRBJ2-5	-	TGTGCCAGCAGTTACTCGACCAGTCATGAGACCCAGTACTTC	CASSYSTSHETQYF
few	TRBV6-5	TRBJ2-7	-	TGTGCCAGCGGGGACGGGGCAGTATACGAGCAGTACTTC	CASGDGAVYEQYF
-	TRBV10-2	TRBJ2-7	TRBD2	TGCGCCAGCCAAAATCGGGCTAGCGGTTCCTACGAGCAGTACTTC	CASQNRASGSYEQYF
-	TRBV30	TRBJ2-1	TRBD1	TGTGCCTGGAGAGTTACGGACAGGGGTGTGCGTTCGGGCCATGAGCAGTTCTTC	CAWRVTDRGVRSGHEQFF
-	TRBV28	TRBJ1-4	-	TGTGCCAGCAGTTCCGGGGGGAAGGGGGAAAAACTGTTTTTT	CASSSGGKGEKLFF
-	TRBV9	TRBJ1-5	-	TGTGCCAGCAGCGTAGGGGGGGAACGCCAGCCCCAGCATTTT	CASSVGGERQPQHF
-	TRBV6-5	TRBJ2-1	-	TGTGCCAGCAGTTACTCGTATTGGGCGGAGCGTAAGGAGCAGTTCTTC	CASSYSYWAERKEQFF
-	TRBV5-6	TRBJ2-7	TRBD1	TGTGCCAGCAGCTTCCGGGACAGGGGGAGGTACGAGCAGTACTTC	CASSFRDRGRYEQYF
-	TRBV3-1/TRBV3-2	TRBJ1-2	-	TGTGCCAGCAGCCAAGATGTACGACCGGGCTACACCTTC	CASSQDVRPGYTF
once	TRBV27	TRBJ2-2	TRBD2	TGTGCCAGCACTCCCCTTACTAGCGCCAACACCGGGGAGCTGTTTTTT	CASTPLTSANTGELFF
-	TRBV29-1	TRBJ2-7	-	TGCAGCGTTAGGGCGACCGCCTCCTACGAGCAGTACTTC	CSVRATASYEQYF
-	TRBV9	TRBJ1-2	-	TGTGCCAGCAGCGTAGAAGGGCCCTATGGCTACACCTTC	CASSVEGPYGYTF
-	TRBV7-8	TRBJ1-2	-	TGTGCCAGCAGCAATCCGACAGGATGGGGTAACGGCTACACCTTC	CASSNPTGWGNGYTF
-	TRBV5-1	TRBJ2-1	-	TGCGCCAGCAGCCACACAGGGATCCGGAATGAGCAGTTCTTC	CASSHTGIRNEQFF
-	TRBV7-9	TRBJ1-4	-	TGTGCCAGCAGCTTAGGGTTGAGTGAAAAACTGTTTTTT	CASSLGLSEKLFF
-	TRBV9	TRBJ2-3	-	TGTGCCAGCAGCCCTCGGATGGGGCTAGGGCAGTATTTT	CASSPRMGLGQYF
-	TRBV11-2	TRBJ2-7	-	TGTGCCAGCAGCGGGACGGACACCTACGAGCAGTACTTC	CASSGTDTYEQYF
-	TRBV6-5	TRBJ1-2	-	TGTGCCAGCAGTTCAGGGGTGGGCCGAGGGAACTATGGCTACACCTTC	CASSSGVGRGNYGYTF
-	TRBV19	TRBJ2-5	-	TGTGCCAGTAGTTGGAGCGGGTTTCAAGAGACCCAGTACTTC	CASSWSGFQETQYF
-	TRBV27	TRBJ2-1	-	TGTGCCAGCAGTTTTGACCCCTACAATGAGCAGTTCTTC	CASSFDPYNEQFF
-	TRBV19	TRBJ2-4	-	TGTGCCAGTAGTGCGGAGGGGAAAAACATTCAGTACTTC	CASSAEGKNIQYF
-	TRBV27	TRBJ2-2	TRBD2	TGTGCCAGTTCTTGGGGGGGTGGCACCGGGGAGCTGTTTTTT	CASSWGGGTGELFF